Listed below are T cell receptor beta chains from one sample, sequenced in a study of cytomegalovirus exposure and HLA in healthy donors. Profiling relied on immunoSEQ multiplex PCR, and the TCRdb table lists in-frame clones only, not all of them. The sample lists 150,000 to 200,000 clones, about 80% occurring once. The sample was PBMCs. The receptors shown here come from a man aged 18-30 years in good health and CMV-seronegative. The CDR3 runs from the conserved cysteine through the conserved F or W. D genes are given only for firm matches. Only some rows state a clone size, as once, few, many or a class for expanded clones.

d_gene	len	abundance	v_gene	j_gene	CDR3aa	CDR3nt
TRBD2	19	-	TRBV5-1	TRBJ2-5	CASSFGAGGSRGYQETQYF	TGCGCCAGCAGCTTCGGAGCGGGGGGCAGCCGAGGGTATCAAGAGACCCAGTACTTC
TRBD2	15	-	TRBV30	TRBJ2-1	CAWRPGTSGVNEQFF	TGTGCCTGGAGACCGGGGACTAGCGGGGTCAATGAGCAGTTCTTC
TRBD1	15	-	TRBV28	TRBJ1-2	CASSPIGDRVYGYTF	TGTGCCAGCAGCCCCATTGGGGACAGGGTCTATGGCTACACCTTC
-	14	once	TRBV9	TRBJ1-1	CASSSSGAATEAFF	TGTGCCAGCAGCAGTAGCGGGGCCGCCACTGAAGCTTTCTTT
-	13	-	TRBV7-6	TRBJ1-6	CASSLGPDSPLHF	TGTGCCAGCAGCTTAGGGCCCGATTCACCCCTCCACTTT
-	14	-	TRBV9	TRBJ2-1	CASSVAAGGDEQFF	TGTGCCAGCAGCGTAGCCGCTGGGGGCGATGAGCAGTTCTTC
-	13	-	TRBV6-6	TRBJ2-1	CASRDSFYNEQFF	TGTGCCAGCAGGGACAGTTTCTACAATGAGCAGTTCTTC
-	14	-	TRBV27	TRBJ1-2	CASSSLKTVDGYTF	TGTGCCAGCAGTTCGCTCAAGACAGTGGATGGCTACACCTTC
-	16	-	TRBV6-6	TRBJ1-2	CASSYSRAGANYGYTF	TGTGCCAGCAGTTACAGTAGGGCGGGAGCTAACTATGGCTACACCTTC
-	17	-	TRBV19	TRBJ2-1	CASSIGLALSSYNEQFF	TGTGCCAGTAGTATAGGTCTAGCCTTGAGCTCCTACAATGAGCAGTTCTTC
TRBD2	18	-	TRBV19	TRBJ2-5	CASSTSWTSGRASETQYF	TGTGCCAGTAGTACTTCTTGGACTAGCGGGAGGGCCTCGGAGACCCAGTACTTC
-	15	-	TRBV6-1	TRBJ1-2	CASSEWAGRPNGYTF	TGTGCCAGCAGTGAATGGGCAGGGCGGCCAAATGGCTACACCTTC
-	13	-	TRBV19	TRBJ1-1	CASSIRTRDEAFF	TGTGCCAGTAGTATCCGGACAAGAGATGAAGCTTTCTTT
TRBD2	14	few	TRBV30	TRBJ2-3	CAWSVGLATDTQYF	TGTGCCTGGAGTGTAGGACTAGCGACAGATACGCAGTATTTT